The 3 T cell receptor beta chains below were found in one sample sequenced in a study of cytomegalovirus exposure and HLA in healthy donors. This PCR relied on a set of 60 Vbeta primers and 13 Jbeta primers. Sequenced by immunoSEQ multiplex PCR; TCRdb stores in-frame clones only, minus some. The sample yields about 180,000 clones, 77% seen once. The specimen sequenced was PBMCs. Every receptor here comes from a man between 18 and 29 years old in good health and CMV-seronegative.

The V gene is TRBV19, the J gene TRBJ1-1; TRBD1 is a possible D gene (5 bases). Trimming removed 5 bases at V and 3 bases at J, with 13 bases between. This CDR3 has 14 amino acids. Per germline, CDR1 LNHDA and CDR2 SQIVND (reference sequence). This CDR3 is CASSSGGYDTEAFF. As DNA, the CDR3 is TGTGCCAGTAGTTCCGGGGGGTACGACACTGAAGCTTTCTTT.

The chain is built from TRBV5-8 and TRBJ2-7; TRBD2 aligns across 7 bases. CDR3 size: 15 residues. V shed 0 bases and J 6 bases; nucleotides not matched to a gene: 9. From germline, CDR1 is SGHTS and CDR2 YDEGEE. The CDR3 coding sequence is TGTGCCAGCAGCTTGGTCCCGCGACTAGCCTTCGAGCAGTACTTC. This codes for CASSLVPRLAFEQYF.

The rearrangement uses TRBV13 and TRBJ2-1; D remains ambiguous. Germline lookup yields CDR1 PRHDT and CDR2 FYEKMQ (reference sequence). The germline V and J ends were trimmed by 1 base and 3 bases, with 13 bases remaining between them. CDR3 length: 16 residues. The CDR3 nucleotides are TGTGCCAGCAGCTTAGATGATCGGTTGAGCTACAATGAGCAGTTCTTC. Amino acid sequence: CASSLDDRLSYNEQFF.